Following are 26 T cell receptor beta chains from one sample sequenced in a study of T cell changes during pregnancy in multiple sclerosis. The protocol was immunoSEQ multiplex PCR, while the TCRdb copy is restricted to in-frame clones and leaves out a portion. This sample has over 25,000 clones, with around nine tenths found just once. Sequencing was performed on CD8+ T cells from peripheral blood mononuclear cells, taken in the second trimester of pregnancy. The source is a female donor with multiple sclerosis, enrolled in a pregnancy study.

This chain connects TRBV5-6 to TRBJ2-3; D is unresolved. The V gene's germline CDR1 is SGHDT and CDR2 YYEEEE. The ends were cut back, 1 base at V and 3 bases at J, with 6 bases in the middle. The CDR3 contains 13 residues. Here the CDR3 reads CASSLTRTDTQYF. DNA of the CDR3: TGTGCCAGCAGCTTGACCCGGACAGATACGCAGTATTTT.

This sequence joins TRBV28 and TRBJ1-2; D ambiguous. Germline-derived CDR1 and CDR2 are MDHEN and SYDVKM. The ends were cut back, 3 bases at V and 8 bases at J, with 13 bases in the middle. CDR3 length: 13 amino acids. The CDR3 loop reads CASSFNEGGGYTF. CDR3 nucleotide sequence: TGTGCCAGCAGTTTTAACGAGGGAGGCGGCTACACCTTC.

This sequence joins TRBV9 and TRBJ1-1; tentatively, D is TRBD1 (5 bases). V was cut by 3 bases and J by 6 bases, with 15 bases left in between. Germline CDR1 is SGDLS and CDR2 is YYNGEE. This CDR3 is built from 14 residues. CDR3 residues: CASSASGGLAEAFF. The CDR3 DNA reads TGTGCCAGCAGCGCCTCGGGGGGTCTTGCTGAAGCTTTCTTT.

The chain carries TRBV9 and TRBJ1-4, with a weak D call TRBD1 (6 bases). CDR1 and CDR2 (germline): SGDLS, YYNGEE. This CDR3 comprises 13 residues. The V end was cut by 1 base, the J end by 6 bases, with 7 bases between. The CDR3 DNA sequence: TGTGCCAGCAGCGTACCAGGGGATGAAAAACTGTTTTTT. This encodes CASSVPGDEKLFF.

The gene calls are TRBV5-1 and TRBJ1-1, with 7 bases fitting TRBD1. V was pared by 0 bases and J by 5 bases, with 7 bases of the junction left unmatched. The CDR3 loop spans 15 amino acids. Germline CDR1 and CDR2: SGHRS and YFSETQ. This CDR3 is CASSLGRTGWTEAFF. The DNA for the CDR3 is TGCGCCAGCAGCTTGGGGAGGACAGGATGGACTGAAGCTTTCTTT.

The rearrangement uses TRBV5-4 and TRBJ1-2; the D is unclear. Trimming removed 2 bases at V and 0 bases at J, with 5 bases between. The CDR3 has 13 residues. Germline CDR1 and CDR2: SGHNT and YYREEE (reference sequence). CDR3 DNA sequence: TGTGCCAGCAGCTTCTTCGCTAACTATGGCTACACCTTC. Amino acids: CASSFFANYGYTF.

The chain combines TRBV6-5 with TRBJ1-2; 9 bases align to TRBD1. In germline, CDR1 is MNHEY, CDR2 SVGAGI. This CDR3 contains 13 residues. The ends lost 2 bases at V and 6 bases at J; junction bases unmatched: 1. The CDR3 bases are TGTGCCAGCAGTTACCGGACAGGGGATGGCTACACCTTC. Its protein product is CASSYRTGDGYTF.

The chain combines TRBV5-8 with TRBJ1-6; 10 bases fit TRBD1. The germline V gene has CDR1 SGHTS and CDR2 YDEGEE. The CDR3 is 14 residues long. V shed 4 bases and J 10 bases; nucleotides not matched to a gene: 5. CDR3 residues: CASSRRTGGSPLHF. As DNA, the CDR3 is TGTGCCAGCAGCCGAAGGACAGGGGGATCACCCCTCCACTTT.

The chain joins TRBV6-6 to TRBJ2-4, with 7 bases aligning to TRBD1. Germline V gives CDR1 MNHNY, CDR2 SVGAGI (reference sequence). Trimming at V came to 6 bases and at J to 6 bases, leaving 5 bases not matched to a gene. The CDR3 extends over 13 amino acids. This chain's CDR3 is CASRPGGPNIQYF. The CDR3 nucleotides are TGTGCCAGCAGACCAGGGGGTCCAAACATTCAGTACTTC.

This chain connects TRBV2 to TRBJ2-1; tentative D call: TRBD2 (6 bases). The CDR3 is 13 residues long. Germline assignment: CDR1 SNHLY and CDR2 FYNNEI. Deletions cut 7 bases from V and 0 bases from J, with 7 bases between. The CDR3 loop is CASKGLSYNEQFF. CDR3 nucleotide sequence: TGTGCCAGCAAGGGACTCTCCTACAATGAGCAGTTCTTC.

Regarding this clone: One end of the junction does not line up with germline, which may come from a read error. Other DNA sequences from this sample encode an identical CDR3 as well. J is TRBJ2-7 and V is TRBV5-1; a weak D match, TRBD2 (7 bases). The CDR3 contains 16 residues. Germline V gives CDR1 SGHRS, CDR2 YFSETQ. The CDR3 nucleotides read TGCGCCAGCAGCCCACGGGGGCTAGCGGAGCCCTACGAGCAGTACTTT. This sequence encodes CASSPRGLAEPYEQYF.

The rearrangement uses TRBV7-9 and TRBJ1-2; 12 bases line up with TRBD1. Per germline, CDR1 SEHNR and CDR2 FQNEAQ (reference sequence). This CDR3 has 16 residues. With 5 bases clipped from V and 5 bases from J, the junction kept 9 bases outside the gene matches. CDR3: CASSPPPGQGAYGYTF. In DNA form, the CDR3 reads TGTGCCAGCAGCCCTCCCCCGGGACAGGGGGCATATGGCTACACCTTC.

The chain uses TRBV7-2 and TRBJ2-7; unclear D gene. V lost 8 bases, J lost 3 bases, and 8 bases lay in between. From germline, CDR1 is SGHTA and CDR2 FQGNSA. There are 11 residues in the CDR3. The CDR3 is CASGQHYEQYF. In DNA form, the CDR3 reads TGTGCCAGCGGGCAGCACTACGAGCAGTACTTC.

The chain combines TRBV19 with TRBJ1-3; 7 positions match TRBD1. Germline V gives CDR1 LNHDA, CDR2 SQIVND (reference sequence). The length of the CDR3 is 14 residues. The junction had 2 bases not matched to a gene; V was cut back by 5 bases and J by 1 base. CDR3 residues: CASSRQGSGNTIYF. The CDR3 DNA follows: TGTGCCAGTAGTCGACAGGGATCTGGAAACACCATATATTTT.

V is TRBV7-3 and J is TRBJ2-7; 8 bases map to TRBD2. V lost 7 bases, J lost 0 bases, and 5 bases stayed unmatched. The CDR3 runs to 14 residues. Per the germline V gene, CDR1 is SGHTA and CDR2 is FQGTGA. The CDR3: CASKPSGSSYEQYF. The CDR3 bases are TGTGCCAGCAAACCTAGCGGGTCCTCCTACGAGCAGTACTTC.

CDR3 residues: CASSTLPTDTQYF. CDR3 bases: TGTGCCAGCAGCACCCTTCCTACCGATACGCAGTATTTT. The V gene is TRBV6-5, the J gene TRBJ2-3, with D unresolved. This CDR3 has 13 amino acids. Between the trimmed V and J ends, which lost 6 bases and 6 bases, there was a span of 13 bases. Germline V CDR1 and CDR2: MNHEY, SVGAGI.

The genes are TRBV19 and TRBJ2-1; the match to TRBD1 covers 7 bases. The length of the CDR3 is 16 residues. V lost 0 bases, J lost 4 bases, and 6 bases stayed unmatched. CDR1 LNHDA and CDR2 SQIVND come from the germline V gene (reference sequence). CDR3: CASSIDRGQAYNEQFF. CDR3 sequence (DNA): TGTGCCAGTAGTATAGATCGTGGACAGGCTTACAATGAGCAGTTCTTC.

V usage is TRBV11-2 and J usage is TRBJ2-5, with a possible D match to TRBD1 (5 bases). The CDR3 extends over 13 amino acids. Deletions cut 5 bases from V and 5 bases from J, with 12 bases between. Germline loops: CDR1 SGHAT, CDR2 FQNNGV. CDR3 bases: TGTGCCAGCAGCCGACAGACCGACGAGACCCAGTACTTC. Its translation is CASSRQTDETQYF.

The chain couples TRBV2 to TRBJ1-5, with 7 bases matching TRBD1. V lost 6 bases, J lost 2 bases, and 7 bases stayed unmatched. This CDR3 region has 15 residues. Germline CDR1 reads SNHLY; CDR2 reads FYNNEI. The CDR3 DNA is TGTGCCAGCAGCGACGACAGGGCAGGCAATCAGCCCCAGCATTTT. It yields the protein CASSDDRAGNQPQHF.

This clone was observed a single time. The chain recombines TRBV19 with TRBJ1-6, with D possibly being TRBD1 (6 bases). V was trimmed by 5 bases and J by 4 bases, leaving 9 bases between them. The CDR3 runs to 14 residues. CDR1 and CDR2 from the germline V gene are LNHDA and SQIVND (reference sequence). The CDR3 coding sequence is TGTGCCAGTAGTGACAGGAGATATAATTCACCCCTCCACTTT. This encodes CASSDRRYNSPLHF. Based on the CDR3 plus reference TRBV19 and TRBJ1-6, the full variable domain is DGGITQSPKYLFRKEGQNVTLSCEQNLNHDAMYWYRQDPGQGLRLIYYSQIVNDFQKGDIAEGYSVSREKKESFPLTVTSAQKNPTAFYLCASSDRRYNSPLHFGNGTRLTVT.

This clone was recorded only once. The V call is TRBV19, the J call TRBJ2-1; D not resolved. This CDR3 comprises 13 residues. V lost 0 bases and J lost 3, with 3 bases in between. Germline CDR1 and CDR2: LNHDA and SQIVND (reference sequence). The CDR3 DNA sequence: TGTGCCAGTAGTATAGACGGCTACAATGAGCAGTTCTTC. This codes for CASSIDGYNEQFF.

The chain employs TRBV10-3 and TRBJ1-3; no clear D. Germline assignment: CDR1 ENHRY and CDR2 SYGVKD. V lost 2 bases to trimming and J lost 0 bases, with 14 bases between them. The CDR3 contains 17 residues. CDR3 sequence (DNA): TGTGCCATCAGTGAGGTGGAGGGCTCGCTCTCTGGAAACACCATATATTTT. This codes for CAISEVEGSLSGNTIYF.

V gene TRBV28 combines with J gene TRBJ1-5; possible D gene TRBD1, 6 bases. CDR3 size: 17 residues. With 6 bases removed from V and 7 bases from J, the gap between germline ends came to 25 bases. Germline values: CDR1 MDHEN, CDR2 SYDVKM. This CDR3 is CASSAGQGGESGQPQHF. In DNA, the CDR3 is TGTGCCAGCAGCGCCGGCCAAGGGGGGGAGAGTGGACAGCCCCAGCATTTT.

This sequence joins TRBV30 and TRBJ2-5; D possibly corresponds to TRBD2 (7 bases). CDR1 is GTSNPN and CDR2 is SVGIG in the germline V gene (reference sequence). V lost 2 bases, J lost 4 bases, and 11 bases lay in between. The CDR3 consists of 13 residues. CDR3 loop: CAWSWGGRETQYF. The CDR3, as DNA: TGTGCCTGGAGTTGGGGGGGCCGAGAGACCCAGTACTTC.

V is TRBV6-1 and J is TRBJ1-2, with 9 bases matching TRBD1. Trimming removed 0 bases from V and 4 bases from J; junction bases left unmatched: 6. This CDR3 region has 16 residues. In germline, CDR1 is MNHNS, CDR2 SASEGT. CDR3 bases: TGTGCCAGCAGTGAAGCTCCGGGACAGGGAATCTATGGCTACACCTTC. This sequence encodes CASSEAPGQGIYGYTF.

The chain links TRBV20-1 to TRBJ1-2; unclear D gene. Looked up from germline, CDR1 is DFQATT and CDR2 is SNEGSKA (reference sequence). The CDR3 length is 11 residues. Trimming removed 3 bases from V and 5 bases from J, with 7 bases in between. CDR3 coding DNA: TGCAGTGCTAGGGGCCCTTATGGCTACACCTTC. Protein sequence: CSARGPYGYTF.